These T cell receptor beta chains were read from a single sample in a study of patients and donors after allogeneic stem cell transplantation. TCRdb processed the RT-PCR reads anew with MiXCR; each CDR3 protein has one entry. The repertoire holds a few hundred thousand distinct CDR3 sequences, approximately 14% seen once, with about 9.9% in the top ten. Input material: blood, either unsorted or a sorted T cell fraction (not recorded which). All receptors come from a human donor who was either an allogeneic HSCT recipient or a stem cell or donor lymphocyte infusion donor (not recorded which). It is not recorded whose cells these are; they may come from a transplant donor. CDR3s include the opening cysteine and the closing phenylalanine or tryptophan. D genes are given only for firm matches. Clone size appears in some rows only: once, few, many, or a class for an expanded clone.

>.|TRBJ1-2|TRBV6-5|.
CAIGPNYGYTF
TGTGCCATCGGGCCGAACTATGGCTACACCTTC
>.|TRBJ2-1|TRBV30|TRBD2
CACNPGLAGGSYNEQFF
TGTGCCTGCAACCCGGGACTAGCGGGAGGGTCCTACAATGAGCAGTTCTTC
>few|TRBJ2-5|TRBV18|.
CASSPPPSISETQYF
TGTGCCAGCTCACCACCGCCCAGTATAAGCGAGACCCAGTACTTC
>few|TRBJ1-5|TRBV3-1|.
CASSQDLGGGQPQHF
TGTGCCAGCAGCCAAGATCTAGGCGGAGGTCAGCCCCAGCATTTT
>.|TRBJ1-4|TRBV5-1|TRBD1
CASSPGGYRGNEKLFF
TGCGCCAGCAGCCCCGGTGGGTACAGGGGTAATGAAAAACTGTTTTTT
>.|TRBJ2-5|TRBV9|.
CASSSLPRADGAETQYF
TGTGCCAGCAGCTCTCTGCCCAGGGCCGACGGGGCGGAGACCCAGTACTTC
>many|TRBJ2-7|TRBV20-1|TRBD2
CSAPLAGGPGSYEQYF
TGCAGTGCTCCCCTAGCGGGGGGGCCCGGCTCCTACGAGCAGTACTTC
>.|TRBJ2-1|TRBV2|.
CASSVGSGEQFF
TGTGCCAGCAGTGTTGGGTCCGGGGAGCAGTTCTTC
>many|TRBJ2-1|TRBV9|.
CASSVRGDGTNEQFF
TGTGCCAGCAGCGTCCGGGGAGACGGAACGAATGAGCAGTTCTTC
>medium-sized|TRBJ1-3|TRBV6-1|.
CASSRRTGNTIYF
TGTGCCAGCAGTCGGAGGACTGGAAACACCATATATTTT
>few|TRBJ2-3|TRBV5-1|.
CASTQGAKTDTQYF
TGCGCCAGCACGCAAGGGGCCAAGACAGATACGCAGTATTTT
>.|TRBJ2-2|TRBV3-1|TRBD2
CASSPPLAGGRTGELFF
TGTGCCAGCAGTCCCCCCCTAGCGGGGGGGCGTACCGGGGAGCTGTTTTTT
>.|TRBJ1-1|TRBV19|.
CASSPEVTPSAFF
TGTGCCAGTAGTCCGGAGGTTACCCCGAGTGCTTTCTTT
>.|TRBJ2-3|TRBV3-1|TRBD2
CASSQGGLVGISSTDTQYF
TGTGCCAGCAGCCAAGGGGGACTAGTGGGCATTTCTAGCACAGATACGCAGTATTTT
>few|TRBJ1-1|TRBV3-1|.
CASSQKGGCTEAFF
TGTGCCAGCAGTCAAAAGGGGGGCTGCACTGAAGCTTTCTTT
>.|TRBJ2-6|TRBV20-1|.
CSARDSHSGANVLTF
TGCAGTGCTAGAGATTCCCACTCTGGGGCCAACGTCCTGACTTTC
>.|TRBJ1-1|TRBV6-5|.
CASSSQGSAEAFF
TGTGCCAGCAGTTCGCAGGGTTCGGCTGAAGCTTTCTTT
>.|TRBJ1-1|TRBV28|TRBD1
CASRDSFTEAFF
TGTGCCAGCCGGGACAGTTTTACGGAAGCTTTCTTT
>few|TRBJ1-3|TRBV20-1|TRBD1
CSAPKTGTSGNTIYF
TGCAGTGCACCTAAGACAGGGACATCTGGAAACACCATATATTTT
>many|TRBJ1-1|TRBV4-2|.
CASSHIHRAANTEAFF
TGTGCCAGCAGCCATATTCACAGGGCCGCGAACACTGAAGCTTTCTTT
>many|TRBJ1-5|TRBV7-9|.
CASSLGAGPNQPQHF
TGTGCCAGCAGCTTAGGGGCTGGTCCCAATCAGCCCCAGCATTTT
>.|TRBJ2-2|TRBV10-3|.
CAIRTGGNTGELFF
TGTGCCATCAGGACAGGTGGTAACACCGGGGAGCTGTTTTTT
>.|TRBJ2-4|TRBV5-1|TRBD1
CASSLGQGATNIQYF
TGCGCCAGCAGCTTGGGACAGGGGGCTACGAACATTCAGTACTTC
>few|TRBJ2-7|TRBV4-1|TRBD1
CASSQLGTDYEQYF
TGCGCCAGCAGCCAACTGGGGACAGACTACGAGCAGTACTTC
>many|TRBJ2-4|TRBV11-1|.
CASSLETRGRVAKNIQYF
TGTGCCAGCAGCTTAGAGACCCGGGGCCGGGTAGCCAAAAACATTCAGTACTTC
>few|TRBJ1-1|TRBV4-2|.
CASSNTRSYFEAFF
TGTGCCAGCAGCAACACGAGGTCGTATTTTGAAGCTTTCTTT
>.|TRBJ2-5|TRBV19|.
CASSIGGGRTQYF
TGTGCCAGTAGTATCGGAGGGGGAAGGACCCAGTACTTC
>.|TRBJ1-2|TRBV23-1|.
CASSQLWVSYGYTF
TGCGCCAGCAGTCAATTATGGGTATCCTATGGCTACACCTTC
>many|TRBJ1-3|TRBV14|.
CASSQALGERAGNTIYF
TGTGCCAGCAGCCAAGCGTTGGGGGAAAGGGCTGGAAACACCATATATTTT
>few|TRBJ2-7|TRBV20-1|TRBD2
CSADLPGLAGNYEQYF
TGCAGTGCTGACCTGCCTGGACTAGCGGGAAACTACGAGCAGTACTTC
>once|TRBJ2-2|TRBV9|.
CASSVEQLELHPGELFF
TGTGCCAGCAGCGTAGAGCAGCTGGAGCTACACCCCGGGGAGCTGTTTTTT
>many|TRBJ2-1|TRBV5-4|TRBD2
CASSLGLAGGPYNEQFF
TGTGCCAGCAGCTTGGGACTAGCGGGGGGGCCCTACAATGAGCAGTTCTTC
>many|TRBJ2-5|TRBV7-8|TRBD2
CASSSTSSGQETQYF
TGTGCCAGCAGCTCGACGAGTAGCGGGCAAGAGACCCAGTACTTC
>.|TRBJ2-1|TRBV19|.
CASRRDPGTNEQFF
TGTGCCAGTCGAAGGGACCCTGGGACCAATGAGCAGTTCTTC
>few|TRBJ1-4|TRBV12-3/TRBV12-4|.
CASSTTQKLFF
TGTGCCAGCAGCACCACACAAAAACTGTTTTTT
>few|TRBJ1-5|TRBV7-2|.
CASSLGGTNQPQHF
TGTGCCAGCAGCTTAGGTGGGACTAATCAGCCCCAGCATTTT
>many|TRBJ1-2|TRBV5-4|TRBD1
CASSLQGAHTYGYTF
TGTGCCAGCAGCTTGCAGGGGGCGCATACCTATGGCTACACCTTC
>many|TRBJ2-1|TRBV10-3|TRBD1
CAISPTGGSADEQFF
TGTGCCATCAGCCCGACAGGGGGTTCGGCGGATGAGCAGTTCTTC